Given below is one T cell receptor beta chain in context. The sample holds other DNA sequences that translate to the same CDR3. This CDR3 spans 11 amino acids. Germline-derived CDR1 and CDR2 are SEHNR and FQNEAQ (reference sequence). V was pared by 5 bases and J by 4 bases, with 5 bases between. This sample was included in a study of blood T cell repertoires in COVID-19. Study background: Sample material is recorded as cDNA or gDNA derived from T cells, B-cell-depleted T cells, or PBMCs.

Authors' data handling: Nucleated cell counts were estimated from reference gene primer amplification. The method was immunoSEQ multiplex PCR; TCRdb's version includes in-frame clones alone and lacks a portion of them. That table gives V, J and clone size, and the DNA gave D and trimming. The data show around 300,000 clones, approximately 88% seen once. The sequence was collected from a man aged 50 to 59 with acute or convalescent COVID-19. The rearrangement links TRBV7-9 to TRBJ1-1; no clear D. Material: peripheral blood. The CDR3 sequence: CASSRGTEAFF. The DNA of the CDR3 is TGTGCCAGCAGCAGAGGCACTGAAGCTTTCTTT.